The clone carrying this T cell receptor beta chain was seen once. This sample is part of a study of shared clonotypes between healthy human individuals. Clones were read by immunoSEQ multiplex PCR, and TCRdb kept only the in-frame ones, dropping some. The sample has roughly 700,000 clones, over 65% seen once. CDR1 and CDR2 (germline): MGHDK, SYGVNS. Trimming took 7 bases from V and 3 from J; bases not matched to a gene: 4. CDR3 length equals 13 residues. This receptor was identified in a woman under 40 in good health. Material for sequencing was memory CD4+ T cells sorted from blood. The subset was: CD45RA-negative fraction. This chain joins TRBV25-1 and TRBJ1-2; 8 bases are shared with TRBD1. CDR3 DNA sequence: TGTGCCAGCAAGGGACAGGTCGACTATGGCTACACCTTC. This translates into CASKGQVDYGYTF.